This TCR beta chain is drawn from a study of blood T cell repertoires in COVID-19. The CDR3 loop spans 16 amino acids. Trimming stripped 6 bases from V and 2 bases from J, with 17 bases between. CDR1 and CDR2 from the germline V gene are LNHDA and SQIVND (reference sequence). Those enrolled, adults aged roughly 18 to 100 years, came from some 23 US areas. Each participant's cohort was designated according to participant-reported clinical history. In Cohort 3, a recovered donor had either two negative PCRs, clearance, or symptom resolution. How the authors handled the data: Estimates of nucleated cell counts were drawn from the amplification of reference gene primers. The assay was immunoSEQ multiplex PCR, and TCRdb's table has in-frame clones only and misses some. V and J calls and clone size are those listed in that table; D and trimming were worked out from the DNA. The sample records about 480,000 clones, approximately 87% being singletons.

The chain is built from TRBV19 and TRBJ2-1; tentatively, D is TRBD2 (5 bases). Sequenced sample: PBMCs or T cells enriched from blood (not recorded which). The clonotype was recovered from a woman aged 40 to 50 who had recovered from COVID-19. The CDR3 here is CASSKLRVLTYNEQFF. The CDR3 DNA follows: TGTGCCAGTAGCAAACTGCGGGTACTGACCTACAATGAGCAGTTCTTC.